The clone carrying this TCR beta chain was seen only a few times. Its cognate antigen is unknown. This sample is part of a study of T cells after posttransplantation cyclophosphamide. Study findings and constraints: Later post-transplant blood repertoires were often dominated by donor CD8+ memory clones. After PTCy, TRB diversity resembled that of CNI/methotrexate controls. Blood and skin or GI T cell repertoires showed limited TRB overlap.

After removal of 7 bases from V and 3 bases from J, the junction contained 10 bases not matched to a gene. This CDR3 has 15 amino acids. Cyclophosphamide on days +3 and +4 followed busulfan-fludarabine conditioning and a marrow graft. Assay used: immunoSEQ multiplex PCR; TCRdb lists only in-frame clones, some missing. The data show about 3,100 clones, none appearing only once, with 25% to 35% held by the ten largest. The chain has TRBV12-3 or TRBV12-4 and TRBJ2-3, with 7 bases that match TRBD1. The starting material was PBMCs, obtained 84 days after allogeneic stem cell transplant with posttransplant cyclophosphamide. The sequence was collected from a female patient aged 35-55 years who received an allogeneic stem cell transplant from a related donor, was CMV-positive, and had no GVHD. Some T cells may be supplied by the graft donor. This CDR3 is CASTSQGQKTDTQYF. In nucleotides, the CDR3 is TGTGCCAGCACCTCGCAGGGACAGAAGACAGATACGCAGTATTTT.